This TCR beta chain appears in the sequencing data of a study of neoadjuvant anti-PD-1 for oral cavity cancer. Study findings and constraints: Post-nivolumab, blood T cell clonality was significantly elevated in non-responders. TCR analyses covered only three patients per response group.

With regard to this clone: Its matching antigen is unknown.

No culture or expansion preceded analysis of these blood cells. Blood libraries mostly used 400 to 500 ng genomic DNA, six replicates each. The table came from immunoSEQ multiplex PCR; TCRdb's copy has only in-frame clones and leaves some out. The data show some 15,000 clones, 65% seen once. The material sequenced was PBMCs, taken before nivolumab (anti-PD-1) treatment. The TCR comes from a person between 40 and 79 years old with oral cavity squamous cell carcinoma.

The CDR3, as DNA: TGCGCCAGCAGCCTCTTTGGGGGCCAGAGCTATGGCTACACCTTC. This codes for CASSLFGGQSYGYTF. The chain uses TRBV4-1 and TRBJ1-2; a weak D match, TRBD1 (6 bases). CDR3 length: 15 amino acids. Germline V gene sequence: CDR1 MGHRA, CDR2 YSYEKL. The V and J ends lost 4 bases and 4 bases respectively, with 16 bases between them.